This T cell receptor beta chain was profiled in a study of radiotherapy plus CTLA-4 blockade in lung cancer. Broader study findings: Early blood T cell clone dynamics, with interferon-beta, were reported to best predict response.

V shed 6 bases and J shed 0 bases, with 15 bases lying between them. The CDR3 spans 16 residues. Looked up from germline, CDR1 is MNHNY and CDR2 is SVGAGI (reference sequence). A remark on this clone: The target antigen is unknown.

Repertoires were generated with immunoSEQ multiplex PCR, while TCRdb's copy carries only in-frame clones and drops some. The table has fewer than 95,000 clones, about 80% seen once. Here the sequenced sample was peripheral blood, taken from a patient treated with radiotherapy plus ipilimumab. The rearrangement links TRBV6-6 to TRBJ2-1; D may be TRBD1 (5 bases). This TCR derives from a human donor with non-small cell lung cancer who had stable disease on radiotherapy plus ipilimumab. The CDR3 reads CASSWGLASSYNEQFF. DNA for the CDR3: TGTGCCAGCAGCTGGGGCCTGGCGTCCTCCTACAATGAGCAGTTCTTC.